The next 19 T cell receptor beta chains were all read from a single sample in a study of cytomegalovirus exposure and HLA in healthy donors. PCR used 60 Vbeta primers and 13 Jbeta primers. Measured with immunoSEQ multiplex PCR; TCRdb has only the in-frame clones, and not every one. This sample yields some 85,000 clones, of which 76% are seen a single time; 1.4% belongs to the top ten. The sequencing sample was made of PBMCs. The receptors derive from a male donor in good health and CMV-seronegative.

This CDR3 is CASSGNRGHGGYTF. CDR3 in DNA: TGTGCCAGCAGCGGCAACAGGGGACACGGAGGCTACACCTTC. V gene TRBV7-2 combines with J gene TRBJ1-2, with 7 nucleotides matching TRBD1. V gave up 5 bases and J gave up 8 bases; unmatched junction bases: 11. This CDR3 has 14 residues. Germline V gives CDR1 SGHTA, CDR2 FQGNSA.

This chain uses TRBV7-9 with TRBJ2-1; 13 bases fit TRBD2. Germline values: CDR1 SEHNR, CDR2 FQNEAQ (reference sequence). The CDR3 covers 17 residues. Trimming took 5 bases from V and 5 from J; bases not matched to a gene: 9. The CDR3 reads CASSDTQGLAGNNEQFF. The CDR3 region has the DNA TGTGCCAGCAGCGATACACAGGGACTAGCGGGGAACAATGAGCAGTTCTTC.

This chain links TRBV28 with TRBJ2-7; weak D call: TRBD2 (5 bases). CDR3 length: 14 residues. Trimming stripped 3 bases from V and 3 bases from J, with 12 bases between. In germline, CDR1 is MDHEN, CDR2 SYDVKM. CDR3 amino acids: CASSLLSGNYEQYF. CDR3 nucleotide sequence: TGTGCCAGCAGTTTGTTGTCGGGGAACTACGAGCAGTACTTC. The whole variable domain, filled in from reference TRBV28 and TRBJ2-7, reads DVKVTQSSRYLVKRTGEKVFLECVQDMDHENMFWYRQDPGLGLRLIYFSYDVKMKEKGDIPEGYSVSREKKERFSLILESASTNQTSMYLCASSLLSGNYEQYFGPGTRLTVT.

The chain joins TRBV19 to TRBJ2-5; 7 positions match TRBD1. Germline lookup yields CDR1 LNHDA and CDR2 SQIVND (reference sequence). The CDR3 length is 15 residues. V was clipped by 4 bases and J by 1 base; unmatched bases: 6. The CDR3 sequence: CASSTHDRAQETQYF. In DNA, the CDR3 is TGTGCCAGTAGTACCCACGACAGGGCCCAAGAGACCCAGTACTTC.

The chain uses TRBV18 and TRBJ1-1; D is possibly TRBD1 (6 bases). The CDR3 loop spans 18 amino acids. Germline V gene lookup returns CDR1 KGHSH and CDR2 LQKENI. The V gene lost 1 base and the J gene lost 2 bases, with 20 bases spanning the gap. CDR3 DNA: TGTGCCAGCTCACCACTATCCACGGGACACAAGTTTAACACTGAAGCTTTCTTT. Translated: CASSPLSTGHKFNTEAFF. The entire variable domain, with the rest obtained from reference TRBV18 and TRBJ1-1, is as follows: NAGVMQNPRHLVRRRGQEARLRCSPMKGHSHVYWYRQLPEEGLKFMVYLQKENIIDESGMPKERFSAEFPKEGPSILRIQQVVRGDSAAYFCASSPLSTGHKFNTEAFFGQGTRLTVV.

V usage is TRBV9 and J usage is TRBJ2-7; 7 nucleotides match TRBD2. Germline lookup yields CDR1 SGDLS and CDR2 YYNGEE. The CDR3 runs to 15 residues. The J segment lost 2 bases and the V segment lost 4 bases, leaving 9 bases of the junction unmatched. CDR3 in amino acids: CASSPGGGRAYEQYF. Here the CDR3 DNA reads TGTGCCAGCAGCCCTGGTGGAGGGAGGGCCTACGAGCAGTACTTC.

Remarks on this clone: The junction does not match germline at one end; this may be a read error. V gene TRBV18 combines with J gene TRBJ2-6; a weak D match, TRBD1 (5 bases). From germline, CDR1 is KGHSH and CDR2 LQKENI. This CDR3 is 16 amino acids long. CDR3 amino acids: CASSPPAGPGANGLTF. In nucleotides, the CDR3 is TGTGCCAGCTCACCACCAGCAGGGCCTGGGGCCAACGGCCTGACTTTC.

This clone has just one count. The chain recombines TRBV6-6 with TRBJ1-4, with TRBD1 identical over 7 bases. J was trimmed by 2 bases and V by 3 bases; bases with no gene match: 6. Per the germline V gene, CDR1 is MNHNY and CDR2 is SVGAGI (reference sequence). The CDR3 consists of 16 residues. CDR3 in amino acids: CASSYPSQGTNEKLFF. CDR3 nucleotide sequence: TGTGCCAGCAGTTATCCTTCACAGGGGACTAATGAAAAACTGTTTTTT.

This clone was counted once. This rearrangement joins TRBV7-2 to TRBJ2-5; 12 bases are shared with TRBD1. The J call may be wrong; the DNA end is better matched by TRBJ2-7. The CDR3 extends over 15 amino acids. The germline V gene encodes CDR1 SGHTA and CDR2 FQGNSA. CDR3 sequence: CASSLTGTGGHEQYF. DNA of the CDR3: TGTGCCAGCAGCCTCACCGGGACAGGGGGCCACGAGCAGTACTTC.

This sequence joins TRBV9 and TRBJ2-7; D perhaps matches TRBD2 (5 bases). The V end was cut by 2 bases, the J end by 5 bases, with 11 bases between. This CDR3 is 13 amino acids long. CDR1 and CDR2 from the germline V gene are SGDLS and YYNGEE. The CDR3 DNA is TGTGCCAGCAGCGTTGTAGGAGGTCACGAGCAGTACTTC. Protein product: CASSVVGGHEQYF.

The J gene is TRBJ1-2, the V gene TRBV28; D unclear. The CDR3 runs 14 residues. In germline, CDR1 is MDHEN, CDR2 SYDVKM. Trimming took off 6 bases at V and 8 bases at J, with 19 bases between the two ends. Here the CDR3 reads CASSTLRGTEGYTF. CDR3 DNA sequence: TGTGCCAGCAGCACCCTTCGGGGTACGGAGGGCTACACCTTC.

The chain has TRBV6-1 and TRBJ1-2; 7 nucleotides align to TRBD1. The CDR3 consists of 13 residues. The germline gives CDR1 MNHNS, CDR2 SASEGT. V gave up 8 bases and J gave up 0 bases; unmatched junction bases: 3. The CDR3 DNA reads TGTGCCAGCGGGGACAGTACTAACTATGGCTACACCTTC. Protein: CASGDSTNYGYTF.

The chain carries TRBV5-8 and TRBJ1-5, with TRBD1 as a possible D gene (6 bases). Trimming left V 1 base short and J 2 bases short, with 7 bases between. CDR3 length: 14 residues. Germline V gives CDR1 SGHTS, CDR2 YDEGEE. The CDR3 loop reads CASSLRTGNQPQHF. In nucleotides, the CDR3 is TGTGCCAGCAGCTTGAGGACAGGCAATCAGCCCCAGCATTTT.

V gene TRBV19 combines with J gene TRBJ1-1; 9 bases map to TRBD1. CDR1 is LNHDA and CDR2 is SQIVND in the germline V gene (reference sequence). The CDR3 spans 13 residues. The J segment lost 4 bases and the V segment lost 7 bases, leaving 4 bases of the junction unmatched. CDR3 coding DNA: TGTGCCAGTACCGACAGGGGGACCACTGAAGCTTTCTTT. It specifies CASTDRGTTEAFF. Together with reference TRBV19 and TRBJ1-1, the CDR3 gives the full variable domain: DGGITQSPKYLFRKEGQNVTLSCEQNLNHDAMYWYRQDPGQGLRLIYYSQIVNDFQKGDIAEGYSVSREKKESFPLTVTSAQKNPTAFYLCASTDRGTTEAFFGQGTRLTVV.

The genes are TRBV7-8 and TRBJ1-2; no reliable D call. Per the germline V gene, CDR1 is SGHVS and CDR2 is FQNEAQ. This CDR3 is built from 13 residues. The V gene lost 3 bases and the J gene lost 2 bases, with 7 bases spanning the gap. The DNA for the CDR3 is TGTGCCAGCAGCTTGGCGGAGAACTATGGCTACACCTTC. Amino acids: CASSLAENYGYTF. The full variable domain, completed using reference TRBV7-8 and TRBJ1-2, is GAGVSQSPRYKVAKRGQDVALRCDPISGHVSLFWYQQALGQGPEFLTYFQNEAQLDKSGLPSDRFFAERPEGSVSTLKIQRTQQEDSAVYLCASSLAENYGYTFGSGTRLTVV.

The rearrangement links TRBV9 to TRBJ2-2; tentatively, D is TRBD1 (6 bases). The CDR3 contains 15 residues. The V end lost 3 bases, the J end lost 5 bases, and 14 bases lay between the germline ends. Per germline, CDR1 SGDLS and CDR2 YYNGEE. CDR3 sequence (DNA): TGTGCCAGCAGCGGTCCCAGGGGCAAGACCGGGGAGCTGTTTTTT. Amino acid sequence: CASSGPRGKTGELFF.

V gene TRBV4-3 combines with J gene TRBJ2-4; 7 positions match TRBD1. V was pared by 3 bases and J by 6 bases, with 11 bases of the junction left unmatched. Germline V gene data show CDR1 as LGHNA and CDR2 as YSLEER. The CDR3 has 16 amino acids. In nucleotides, the CDR3 is TGCGCCAGCAGCCAGGACCAGACAGGGTATAGAAACATTCAGTACTTC. Protein product: CASSQDQTGYRNIQYF.

The chain has TRBV4-3 and TRBJ1-3; 10 positions match TRBD1. The V gene's germline CDR1 is LGHNA and CDR2 YSLEER. The CDR3 loop spans 16 amino acids. V gave up 1 base and J gave up 0 bases; unmatched junction bases: 0. Here the CDR3 reads CASSQGTGGSGNTIYF. The CDR3, as DNA: TGCGCCAGCAGCCAAGGGACAGGGGGCTCTGGAAACACCATATATTTT.

This chain uses TRBV7-2 with TRBJ1-6; 9 bases are shared with TRBD1. The CDR3 consists of 14 residues. Trimming took 4 bases from V and 9 from J; bases not matched to a gene: 4. Per the germline V gene, CDR1 is SGHTA and CDR2 is FQGNSA. This chain's CDR3 is CASSSGQGSSPLHF. The CDR3 bases are TGTGCCAGCAGCTCCGGACAGGGGAGTTCACCCCTCCACTTT.